This TCR beta chain originates from a study of blood T cell repertoires in COVID-19. In the source study's methods: Amplified reference gene primers provided the basis for estimating nucleated cell counts. Some clones are missing from TCRdb's copy, which holds only in-frame ones; the method was immunoSEQ multiplex PCR. V, J and clone size are taken as reported in that table, and D and trimming were inferred from the DNA itself. The data contain roughly 380,000 clones, about nine tenths of them singletons. Seattle's cohort entered during active infection and was followed longitudinally. Germline values: CDR1 GTSNPN, CDR2 SVGIG (reference sequence). The CDR3 extends over 11 amino acids. Trimming left V 3 bases short and J 5 bases short, with 7 bases between.

V usage is TRBV30 and J usage is TRBJ1-1; no clear D. The sequencing input was peripheral blood. The source is a woman between 40 and 55 years old with COVID-19, enrolled during active disease. The CDR3 nucleotides are TGTGCCTGGAGCCCTGCGACTGAAGCTTTCTTT. Translating gives CAWSPATEAFF.